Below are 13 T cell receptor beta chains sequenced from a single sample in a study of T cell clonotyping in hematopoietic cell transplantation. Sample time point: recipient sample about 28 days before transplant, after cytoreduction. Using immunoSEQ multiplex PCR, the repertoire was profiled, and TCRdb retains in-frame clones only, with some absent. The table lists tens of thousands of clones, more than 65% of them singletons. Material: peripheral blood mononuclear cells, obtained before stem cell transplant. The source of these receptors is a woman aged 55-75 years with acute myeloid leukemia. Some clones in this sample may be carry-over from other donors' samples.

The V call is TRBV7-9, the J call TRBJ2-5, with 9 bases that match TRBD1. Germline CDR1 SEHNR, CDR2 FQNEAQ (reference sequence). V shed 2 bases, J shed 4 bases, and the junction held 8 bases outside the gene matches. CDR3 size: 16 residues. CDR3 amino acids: CASSLLPGQGRETQYF. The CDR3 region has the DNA TGTGCCAGCAGCTTACTCCCGGGACAGGGTCGAGAGACCCAGTACTTC.

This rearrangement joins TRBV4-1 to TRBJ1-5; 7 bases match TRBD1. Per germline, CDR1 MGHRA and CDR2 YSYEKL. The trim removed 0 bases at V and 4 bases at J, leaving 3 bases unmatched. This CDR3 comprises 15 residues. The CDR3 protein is CASSQEGQSNQPQHF. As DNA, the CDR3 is TGCGCCAGCAGCCAAGAGGGACAGAGTAATCAGCCCCAGCATTTT.

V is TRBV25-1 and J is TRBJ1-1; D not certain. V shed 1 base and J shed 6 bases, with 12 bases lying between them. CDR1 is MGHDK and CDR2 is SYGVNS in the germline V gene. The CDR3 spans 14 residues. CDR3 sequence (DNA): TGTGCCAGCAGTGAATCCCTCGCGGGTTCTGAAGCTTTCTTT. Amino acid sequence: CASSESLAGSEAFF.

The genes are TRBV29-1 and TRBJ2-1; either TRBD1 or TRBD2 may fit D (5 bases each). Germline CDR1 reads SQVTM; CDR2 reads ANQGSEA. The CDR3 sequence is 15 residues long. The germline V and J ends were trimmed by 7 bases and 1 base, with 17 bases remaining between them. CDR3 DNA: TGCAGCGCCCTTCGGGGCGGGTCGTCCTACAATGAGCAGTTCTTC. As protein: CSALRGGSSYNEQFF.

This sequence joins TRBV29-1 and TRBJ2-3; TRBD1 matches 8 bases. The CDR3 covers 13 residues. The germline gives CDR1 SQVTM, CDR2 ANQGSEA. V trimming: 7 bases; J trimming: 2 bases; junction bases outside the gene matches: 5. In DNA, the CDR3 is TGCAGCGCACGGACAGGGACCACAGATACGCAGTATTTT. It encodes CSARTGTTDTQYF.

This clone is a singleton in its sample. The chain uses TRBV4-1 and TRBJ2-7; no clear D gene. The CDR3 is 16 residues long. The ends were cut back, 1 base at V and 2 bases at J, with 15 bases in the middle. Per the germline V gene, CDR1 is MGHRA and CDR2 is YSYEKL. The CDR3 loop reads CASSQVFTETAYEQYF. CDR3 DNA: TGCGCCAGCAGCCAAGTTTTTACGGAGACTGCCTACGAGCAGTACTTC.

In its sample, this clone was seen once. The CDR3 protein is CASSLGFQAVSPLHF. The CDR3 DNA sequence: TGTGCCAGCAGCTTAGGTTTTCAGGCGGTTTCACCCCTCCACTTT. The chain joins TRBV5-4 to TRBJ1-6; D is undetermined. Germline V gene data show CDR1 as SGHNT and CDR2 as YYREEE (reference sequence). This CDR3 is 15 amino acids long. With 2 bases removed from V and 9 bases from J, the gap between germline ends came to 15 bases.

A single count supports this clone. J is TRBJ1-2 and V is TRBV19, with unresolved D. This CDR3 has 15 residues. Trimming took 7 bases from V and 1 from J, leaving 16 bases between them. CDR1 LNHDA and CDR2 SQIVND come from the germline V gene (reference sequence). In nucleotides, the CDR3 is TGTGCCAGTATGTCGAGGCAAGACTTTAACTATGGCTACACCTTC. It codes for CASMSRQDFNYGYTF.

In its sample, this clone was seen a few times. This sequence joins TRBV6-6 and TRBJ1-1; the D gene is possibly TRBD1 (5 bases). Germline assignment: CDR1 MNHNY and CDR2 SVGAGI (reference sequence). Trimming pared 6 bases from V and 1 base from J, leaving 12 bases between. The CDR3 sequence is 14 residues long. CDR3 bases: TGTGCCAGCAGGGGGCCGGGAGGGAACACTGAAGCTTTCTTT. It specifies CASRGPGGNTEAFF.

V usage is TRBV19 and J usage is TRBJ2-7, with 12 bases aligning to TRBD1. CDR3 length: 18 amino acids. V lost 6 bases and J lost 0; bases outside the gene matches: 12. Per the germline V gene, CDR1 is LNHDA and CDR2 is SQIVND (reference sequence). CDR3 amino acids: CASSDRGTGGTSSYEQYF. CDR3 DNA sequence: TGTGCCAGTAGCGACCGCGGGACAGGGGGCACGAGCTCCTACGAGCAGTACTTC. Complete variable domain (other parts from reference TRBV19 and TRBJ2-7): DGGITQSPKYLFRKEGQNVTLSCEQNLNHDAMYWYRQDPGQGLRLIYYSQIVNDFQKGDIAEGYSVSREKKESFPLTVTSAQKNPTAFYLCASSDRGTGGTSSYEQYFGPGTRLTVT.

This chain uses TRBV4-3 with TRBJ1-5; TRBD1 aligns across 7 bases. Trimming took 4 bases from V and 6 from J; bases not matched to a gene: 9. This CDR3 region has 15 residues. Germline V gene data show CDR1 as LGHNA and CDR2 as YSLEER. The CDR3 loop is CASSPTGLGGQPQHF. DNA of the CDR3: TGCGCCAGCAGCCCGACAGGGTTGGGTGGTCAGCCCCAGCATTTT.

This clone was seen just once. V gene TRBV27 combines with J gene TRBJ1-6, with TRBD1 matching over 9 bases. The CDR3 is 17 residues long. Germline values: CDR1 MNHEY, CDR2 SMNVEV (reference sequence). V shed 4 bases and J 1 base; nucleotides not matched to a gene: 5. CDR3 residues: CASSSGTGWSYNSPLHF. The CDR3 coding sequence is TGTGCCAGCAGTTCGGGGACAGGGTGGTCCTATAATTCACCCCTCCACTTT.

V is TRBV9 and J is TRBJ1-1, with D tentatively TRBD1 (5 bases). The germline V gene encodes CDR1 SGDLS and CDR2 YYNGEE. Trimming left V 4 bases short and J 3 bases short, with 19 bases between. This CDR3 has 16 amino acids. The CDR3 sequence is CASSPYGGVVDTEAFF. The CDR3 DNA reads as TGTGCCAGCAGCCCGTACGGGGGGGTTGTGGACACTGAAGCTTTCTTT.